The T cell receptor (beta chain) under discussion was sequenced for a study of T cells in localized non-small cell lung cancer. Produced via immunoSEQ multiplex PCR; TCRdb's table is partial and in-frame only. The sample shows tens of thousands of clones, approximately 84% of them seen only once. V shed 6 bases and J shed 2 bases, with 8 bases lying between them. Germline V gene sequence: CDR1 SQVTM, CDR2 ANQGSEA. There are 12 residues in the CDR3. Here the sequenced sample was peripheral blood, taken before any cancer treatment. This TCR was recovered from a female donor older than 55 with stage I lung adenocarcinoma. The V call is TRBV29-1, the J call TRBJ1-5; no firm D call. The CDR3, as DNA: TGCAGCGTCCAAGACGGCAATCAGCCCCAGCATTTT. It translates to CSVQDGNQPQHF. Full variable domain (remainder filled in from reference TRBV29-1 and TRBJ1-5): SAVISQKPSRDICQRGTSLTIQCQVDSQVTMMFWYRQQPGQSLTLIATANQGSEATYESGFVIDKFPISRPNLTFSTLTVSNMSPEDSSIYLCSVQDGNQPQHFGDGTRLSIL.